These T cell receptor beta chains were read from a single sample in a study of T-cell memory formation after mild COVID-19. TCRdb re-analysed the 5' RACE reads in MiXCR, keeping a single row per CDR3 protein. In the table there are around 220,000 distinct CDR3 sequences, around 17% of which are singletons. Sequencing used PBMCs or a T cell subset sorted from them (not recorded which). The receptor set was obtained from a man aged 18 to 30 who had mild COVID-19 (a few samples of this study predate the infection). Cell type and time point are not known. Both conserved end residues are part of each CDR3. The D gene is left open where the match is weak. Part of the rows lack a size; the others show once, few, many or a class for expanded clones.

d_call,clone_size,j_call,v_call,cdr3_nt,cdr3_aa
NA,NA,TRBJ1-1,TRBV4-3,TGCGCCAGCAGCCAAGGACGCCAACTGAACACTGAAGCTTTCTTT,CASSQGRQLNTEAFF
NA,few,TRBJ1-1,TRBV5-5,TGTGCCAGCAGCTTGCCCGGGGGGTACACTGAAGCTTTCTTT,CASSLPGGYTEAFF
TRBD1,NA,TRBJ1-2,TRBV29-1,TGCAGCGTTCGTCCCGGGACAGGGTTTAGCTATGGCTACACCTTC,CSVRPGTGFSYGYTF
NA,few,TRBJ1-4,TRBV7-3,TGTGCCAGCAGCGGAAACGGGGGGCGCGGTGTGATTGAAAAACTGTTTTTT,CASSGNGGRGVIEKLFF
TRBD2,NA,TRBJ2-5,TRBV12-3/TRBV12-4,TGTGCCAGCAGTATGAGACTAGCGGGGGTTCCAGAGACCCAGTACTTC,CASSMRLAGVPETQYF
NA,NA,TRBJ2-7,TRBV20-1,TGCAGTGCTAGAGTCGGGGGACAGTACGAGCAGTACTTC,CSARVGGQYEQYF
NA,NA,TRBJ2-6,TRBV7-9,TGTGCCAGCAGCTTAGCGCAGGGTACCAGCTCTGGGGCCAACGTCCTGACTTTC,CASSLAQGTSSGANVLTF
TRBD1,NA,TRBJ1-2,TRBV11-2,TGTGCCAGCAGACCCATCAGACAGGGGAATGGCTACACCTTC,CASRPIRQGNGYTF
NA,NA,TRBJ1-2,TRBV5-1,TGCGCCAGCAGCGCGGACAGCTATGGCTACACCTTC,CASSADSYGYTF
NA,few,TRBJ1-6,TRBV7-2,TGTGCCAGCAGCTTGAATACAGGGACCCTCAATTCACCCCTCCACTTT,CASSLNTGTLNSPLHF
NA,NA,TRBJ2-5,TRBV7-2,TGTGCCAGCAGCTTAGGGCGGAACCAAGAGACCCAGTACTTC,CASSLGRNQETQYF
NA,few,TRBJ2-1,TRBV5-7,TGTGCCAGCAGCTTGGGGGCTAGCCGGGACAATGAGCAGTTCTTC,CASSLGASRDNEQFF
NA,few,TRBJ1-1,TRBV20-1,TGCAGTGCTAGAGGGCAGGCGGGCGCTGAAGCTTTCTTT,CSARGQAGAEAFF
NA,NA,TRBJ2-5,TRBV6-5,TGTGCCAGCAGTTACGGTGGTAGCTTGGAGACCCAGTACTTC,CASSYGGSLETQYF
NA,many,TRBJ1-2,TRBV27,TGTGCCAGCAGTTCGGGACGGAACTATGGCTACACCTTC,CASSSGRNYGYTF